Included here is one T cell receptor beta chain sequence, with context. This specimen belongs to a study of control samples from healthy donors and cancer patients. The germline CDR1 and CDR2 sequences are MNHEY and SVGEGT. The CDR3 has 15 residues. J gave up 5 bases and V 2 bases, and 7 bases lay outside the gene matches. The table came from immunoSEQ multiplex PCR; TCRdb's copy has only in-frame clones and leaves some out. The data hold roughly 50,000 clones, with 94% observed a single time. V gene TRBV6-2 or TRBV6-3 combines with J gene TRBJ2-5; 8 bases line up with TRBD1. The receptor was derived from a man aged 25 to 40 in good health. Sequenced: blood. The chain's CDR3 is CASSYGRGLGETQYF. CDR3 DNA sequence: TGTGCCAGCAGTTACGGCAGGGGGCTAGGGGAGACCCAGTACTTC.